The T cell receptor (beta chain) under discussion was sequenced for a study of blood T cell repertoires in COVID-19. Study information: COVID-19 samples from acute and convalescent phases originated in the United States, Italy and Spain.

Authors' methods: By means of reference gene primer amplification, nucleated cell counts were estimated. Clones were read by immunoSEQ multiplex PCR, and TCRdb kept only the in-frame ones, dropping some. V and J calls and clone size follow that table, whereas D and trimming were derived from the DNA. The sample has hundreds of thousands of clones, under 90% seen once. Patients of the Seattle cohort, enrolled during active infection, were followed longitudinally. The trim removed 0 bases at V and 2 bases at J, leaving 2 bases unmatched. Germline values: CDR1 MGHRA, CDR2 YSYEKL. The CDR3 spans 15 residues.

Sequencing was carried out using peripheral blood. This TCR derives from a woman in her twenties or thirties with COVID-19, enrolled during active disease. The gene calls are TRBV4-1 and TRBJ1-1; 8 bases are shared with TRBD1. CDR3 nucleotide sequence: TGCGCCAGCAGCCAAGAGGACAGGGATAACACTGAAGCTTTCTTT. The encoded protein is CASSQEDRDNTEAFF.